These T cell receptor beta chains were read from a single sample in a study of CD8 T cell repertoires and HIV-1 epitope variants. Their recognized antigens are unknown. Sequencing was performed with immunoSEQ multiplex PCR; in TCRdb, only in-frame clones are kept and a portion is missing. The sample has over 4,000 clones, 66% seen once. Sequenced input: cultured CD8+ T cells derived from PBMCs. These receptors originate from a male donor with HIV. Both conserved end residues are part of each CDR3. D genes are given only for firm matches. Clone size, where shown, is once, few, many, or a class for clones that have expanded.

D gene: NA
J gene: TRBJ2-4
clone size: NA
V gene: TRBV28
CDR3 DNA: TGTGCCAGCAGGCCTCCCCGCGGGACACTCTCCCAGTACTTC
CDR3 protein: CASRPPRGTLSQYF

D gene: NA
J gene: TRBJ1-1
clone size: NA
V gene: TRBV30
CDR3 DNA: TGTGCCTGGATTCCTTGGGGGCACACTGAAGCTTTCTTT
CDR3 protein: CAWIPWGHTEAFF

D gene: TRBD1
J gene: TRBJ2-2
clone size: NA
V gene: TRBV4-1
CDR3 DNA: TGCGCCAGCAGCCGATTAGGGACAGGGCACACCGGGGAGCTGTTTTTT
CDR3 protein: CASSRLGTGHTGELFF

D gene: NA
J gene: TRBJ1-3
clone size: NA
V gene: TRBV21-1
CDR3 DNA: TGTGCCATCAAAGACAGGGGGAACACCATATATTTT
CDR3 protein: CAIKDRGNTIYF

D gene: NA
J gene: TRBJ1-1
clone size: NA
V gene: TRBV4-1
CDR3 DNA: TGCGCCAGCAGCCAAGGGACAGCCGAAGCTTTCTTT
CDR3 protein: CASSQGTAEAFF

D gene: TRBD1
J gene: TRBJ2-3
clone size: NA
V gene: TRBV11-3
CDR3 DNA: TGTGCCAGCAGCTCCCCCCGACAGGGCACGCAGTATTTT
CDR3 protein: CASSSPRQGTQYF

D gene: NA
J gene: TRBJ1-2
clone size: few
V gene: TRBV6-5
CDR3 DNA: TGTGCCAGCAGTTTACACGATCGGGATGGCTACACCTTC
CDR3 protein: CASSLHDRDGYTF

D gene: TRBD1
J gene: TRBJ1-2
clone size: few
V gene: TRBV4-2
CDR3 DNA: TGTGCCAGCAGCCAAGATCTTGCAGACAGGGGTCGCGGCTACACCTTC
CDR3 protein: CASSQDLADRGRGYTF

D gene: NA
J gene: TRBJ2-2
clone size: NA
V gene: TRBV19
CDR3 DNA: TGTGCCAGTATGGCGGGGGAGCTGTTTTTT
CDR3 protein: CASMAGELFF

D gene: NA
J gene: TRBJ2-7
clone size: NA
V gene: TRBV7-9
CDR3 DNA: TGTGCCAGCAGCTCGCCCGGTTCCTACGAGCAGTACTTC
CDR3 protein: CASSSPGSYEQYF

D gene: NA
J gene: TRBJ1-3
clone size: NA
V gene: TRBV19
CDR3 DNA: TGTGCCAGTAGCCTCGACGGCGACTCTGGAAACACCATATATTTT
CDR3 protein: CASSLDGDSGNTIYF

D gene: NA
J gene: TRBJ1-2
clone size: large
V gene: TRBV4-3
CDR3 DNA: TGCGCCAGCAGCCAAGATCCCGTCGAACTCGACTATGGCTACACCTTC
CDR3 protein: CASSQDPVELDYGYTF

D gene: NA
J gene: TRBJ1-5
clone size: NA
V gene: TRBV4-1
CDR3 DNA: TGCGCCAGCAGCCAGATATCAGGGGCGGATAGCAATCAGCCCCAGCATTTT
CDR3 protein: CASSQISGADSNQPQHF

D gene: NA
J gene: TRBJ1-2
clone size: few
V gene: TRBV28
CDR3 DNA: TGTGCCAGCAGCCAGCGGGGCCTAGGCTACACCTTC
CDR3 protein: CASSQRGLGYTF

D gene: NA
J gene: TRBJ2-5
clone size: NA
V gene: TRBV27
CDR3 DNA: TGTGCCAGCAAGGGAGGCCTCCAAGAGACCCAGTACTTC
CDR3 protein: CASKGGLQETQYF

D gene: TRBD1
J gene: TRBJ1-6
clone size: NA
V gene: TRBV2
CDR3 DNA: TGTGCCAGCAGTCGAGGACAGGGTAATTCACCCCTCCACTTT
CDR3 protein: CASSRGQGNSPLHF

D gene: NA
J gene: TRBJ2-1
clone size: once
V gene: TRBV7-9
CDR3 DNA: TGTGCCAGCAGCTTATGGGGGGAATACAATGAGCAGTTCTTC
CDR3 protein: CASSLWGEYNEQFF